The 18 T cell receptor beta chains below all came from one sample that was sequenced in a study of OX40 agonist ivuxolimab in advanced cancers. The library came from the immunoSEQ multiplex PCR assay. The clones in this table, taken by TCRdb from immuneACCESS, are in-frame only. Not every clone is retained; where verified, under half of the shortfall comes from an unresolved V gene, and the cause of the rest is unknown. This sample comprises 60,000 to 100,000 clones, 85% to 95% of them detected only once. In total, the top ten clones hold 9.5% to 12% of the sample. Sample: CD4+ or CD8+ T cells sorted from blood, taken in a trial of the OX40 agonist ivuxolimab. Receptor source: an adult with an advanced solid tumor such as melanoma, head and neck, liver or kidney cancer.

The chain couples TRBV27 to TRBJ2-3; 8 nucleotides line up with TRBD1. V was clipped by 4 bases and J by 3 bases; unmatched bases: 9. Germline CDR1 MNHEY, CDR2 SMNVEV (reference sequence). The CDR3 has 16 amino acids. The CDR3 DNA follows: TGTGCCAGCAGTTCCAGGACAGGGTCGGTGACAGATACGCAGTATTTT. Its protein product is CASSSRTGSVTDTQYF.

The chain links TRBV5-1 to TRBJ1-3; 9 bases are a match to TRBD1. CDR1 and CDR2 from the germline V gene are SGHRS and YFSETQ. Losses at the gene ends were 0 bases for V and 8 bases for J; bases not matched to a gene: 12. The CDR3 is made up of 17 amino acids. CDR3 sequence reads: CASSLAGTGSFWDTIYF. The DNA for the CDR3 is TGCGCCAGCAGCTTGGCCGGGACAGGGAGTTTTTGGGACACCATATATTTT.

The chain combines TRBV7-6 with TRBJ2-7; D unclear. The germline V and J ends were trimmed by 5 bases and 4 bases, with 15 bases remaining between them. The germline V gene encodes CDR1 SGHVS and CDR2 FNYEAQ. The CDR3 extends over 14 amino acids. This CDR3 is CASSPSLSGYEQYF. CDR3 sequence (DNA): TGTGCCAGCAGCCCCTCGCTTTCCGGGTACGAGCAGTACTTC.

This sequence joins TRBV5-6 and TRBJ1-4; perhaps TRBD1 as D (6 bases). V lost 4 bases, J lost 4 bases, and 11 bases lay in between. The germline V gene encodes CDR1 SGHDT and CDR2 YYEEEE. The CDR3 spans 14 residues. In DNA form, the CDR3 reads TGTGCCAGCAGCCTCACAGGGAATAATGAAAAACTGTTTTTT. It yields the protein CASSLTGNNEKLFF.

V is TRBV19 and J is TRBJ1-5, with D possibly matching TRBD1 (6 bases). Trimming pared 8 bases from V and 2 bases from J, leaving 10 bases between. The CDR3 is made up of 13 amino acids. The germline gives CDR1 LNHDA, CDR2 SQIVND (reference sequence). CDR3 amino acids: CASRAGGNQPQHF. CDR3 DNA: TGTGCCAGTCGGGCAGGGGGCAATCAGCCCCAGCATTTT.

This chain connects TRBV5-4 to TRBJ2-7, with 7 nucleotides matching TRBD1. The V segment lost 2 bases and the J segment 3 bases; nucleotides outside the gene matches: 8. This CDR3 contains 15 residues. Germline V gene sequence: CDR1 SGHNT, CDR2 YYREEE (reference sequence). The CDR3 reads CASSFLGQALYEQYF. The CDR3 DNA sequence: TGTGCCAGCAGCTTCCTAGGACAGGCCCTCTACGAGCAGTACTTC. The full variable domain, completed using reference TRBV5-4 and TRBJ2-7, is ETGVTQSPTHLIKTRGQQVTLRCSSQSGHNTVSWYQQALGQGPQFIFQYYREEENGRGNFPPRFSGLQFPNYSSELNVNALELDDSALYLCASSFLGQALYEQYFGPGTRLTVT.

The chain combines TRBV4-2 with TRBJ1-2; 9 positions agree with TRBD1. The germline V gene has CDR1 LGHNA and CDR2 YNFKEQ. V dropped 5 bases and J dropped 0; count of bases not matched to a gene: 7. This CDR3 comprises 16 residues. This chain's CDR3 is CASSLGTGLANYGYTF. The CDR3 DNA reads TGTGCCAGCAGCTTGGGGACAGGGTTAGCTAACTATGGCTACACCTTC.

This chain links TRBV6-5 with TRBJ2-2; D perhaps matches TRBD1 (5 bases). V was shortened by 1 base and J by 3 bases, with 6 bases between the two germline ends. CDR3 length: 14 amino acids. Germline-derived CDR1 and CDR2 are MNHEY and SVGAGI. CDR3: CASSYWGDTGELFF. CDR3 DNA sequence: TGTGCCAGCAGTTACTGGGGCGACACCGGGGAGCTGTTTTTT.

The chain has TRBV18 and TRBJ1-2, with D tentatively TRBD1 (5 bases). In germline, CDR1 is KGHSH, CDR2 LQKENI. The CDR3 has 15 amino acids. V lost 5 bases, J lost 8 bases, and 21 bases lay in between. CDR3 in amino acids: CASSTPGPRAGGYTF. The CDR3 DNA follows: TGTGCCAGCTCAACTCCCGGGCCCAGGGCGGGAGGCTACACCTTC.

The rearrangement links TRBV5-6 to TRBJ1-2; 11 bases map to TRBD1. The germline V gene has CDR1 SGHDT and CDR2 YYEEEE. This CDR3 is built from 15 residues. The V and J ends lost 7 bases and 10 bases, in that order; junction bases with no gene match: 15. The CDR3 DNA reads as TGTGCCAGCTACGGACGCCCGGACAGGGGGCAGGACTACACCTTC. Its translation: CASYGRPDRGQDYTF.

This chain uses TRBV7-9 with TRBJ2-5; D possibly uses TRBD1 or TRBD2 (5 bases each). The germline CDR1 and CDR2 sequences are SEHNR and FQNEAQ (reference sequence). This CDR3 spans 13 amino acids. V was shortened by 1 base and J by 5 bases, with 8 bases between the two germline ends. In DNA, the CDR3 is TGTGCCAGCAGCTTAGGTTGGGACGAGACCCAGTACTTC. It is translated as CASSLGWDETQYF.

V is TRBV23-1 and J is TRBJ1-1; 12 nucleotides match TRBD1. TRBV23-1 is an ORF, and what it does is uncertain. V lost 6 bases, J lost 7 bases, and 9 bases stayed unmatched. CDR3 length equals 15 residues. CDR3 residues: CASRVWDRGQNEAFF. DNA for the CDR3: TGCGCCAGCAGAGTGTGGGACAGGGGGCAAAATGAAGCTTTCTTT.

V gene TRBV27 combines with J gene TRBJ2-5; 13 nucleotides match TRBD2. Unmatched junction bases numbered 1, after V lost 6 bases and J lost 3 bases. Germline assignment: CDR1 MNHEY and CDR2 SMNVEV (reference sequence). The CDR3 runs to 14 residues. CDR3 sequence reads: CASSGLAGEETQYF. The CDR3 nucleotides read TGTGCCAGCAGCGGACTAGCGGGGGAAGAGACCCAGTACTTC.

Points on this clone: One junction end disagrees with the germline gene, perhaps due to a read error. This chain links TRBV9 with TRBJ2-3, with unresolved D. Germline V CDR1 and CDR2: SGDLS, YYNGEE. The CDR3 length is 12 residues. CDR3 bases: TGTGCCAGCAGCCCCCCCACAGATGCGCAGTATTTT. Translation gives CASSPPTDAQYF.

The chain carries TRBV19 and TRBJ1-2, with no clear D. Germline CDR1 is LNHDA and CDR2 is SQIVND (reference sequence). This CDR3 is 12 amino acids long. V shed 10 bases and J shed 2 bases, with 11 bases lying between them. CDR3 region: CATSRSNYGYTF. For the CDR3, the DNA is TGTGCCACCAGCCGCTCGAACTATGGCTACACCTTC.

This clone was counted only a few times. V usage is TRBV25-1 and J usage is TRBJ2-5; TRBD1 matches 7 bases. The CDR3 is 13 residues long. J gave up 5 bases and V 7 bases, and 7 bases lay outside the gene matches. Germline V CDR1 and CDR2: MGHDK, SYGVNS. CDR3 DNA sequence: TGTGCCAGCAACAGGGGTTCCGGGGAGACCCAGTACTTC. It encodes CASNRGSGETQYF.

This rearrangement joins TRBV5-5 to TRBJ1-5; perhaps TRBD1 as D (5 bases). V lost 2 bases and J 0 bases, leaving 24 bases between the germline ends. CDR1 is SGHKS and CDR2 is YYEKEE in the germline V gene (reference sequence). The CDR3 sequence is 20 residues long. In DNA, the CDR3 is TGTGCCAGCAGCTTTACCCCCGGCAGGGCCTCAAGATATAGCAATCAGCCCCAGCATTTT. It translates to CASSFTPGRASRYSNQPQHF.

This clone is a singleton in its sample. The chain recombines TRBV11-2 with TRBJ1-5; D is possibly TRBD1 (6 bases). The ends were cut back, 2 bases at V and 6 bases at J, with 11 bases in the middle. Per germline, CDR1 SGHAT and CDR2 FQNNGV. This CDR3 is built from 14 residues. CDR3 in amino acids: CASSLNRASQPQHF. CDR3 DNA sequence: TGTGCCAGCAGCTTAAACAGGGCCAGTCAGCCCCAGCATTTT.